This T cell receptor beta chain was identified during a study of control samples from healthy donors and cancer patients. Profiled with immunoSEQ multiplex PCR; TCRdb holds only in-frame clones, not every one. The sample contains about 150,000 clones, about 91% of which appear only once. The sequenced sample consisted of blood. The sequence was obtained from a woman between 40 and 50 years old in good health.

The DNA of the CDR3 is TGTGCCAGCACCTTAGAACGCGGGACTGAAGCTTTCTTT. Translation gives CASTLERGTEAFF. This rearrangement joins TRBV27 to TRBJ1-1; D remains unclear. Germline V CDR1 and CDR2: MNHEY, SMNVEV (reference sequence). The germline V and J ends were trimmed by 7 bases and 5 bases, with 14 bases remaining between them. The CDR3 consists of 13 residues.